These 12 T cell receptor beta chains were sequenced from one sample in a study of blood T cell repertoires in COVID-19. Sequencing used immunoSEQ multiplex PCR; TCRdb keeps in-frame clones, though not all of them. The sample shows about 120,000 clones, less than 85% of them seen only once. The source material was peripheral blood. The receptors were gathered from a human donor with acute or convalescent COVID-19. The donor label of this sample is uncertain.

DNA of the CDR3: TGTGCCAGCAGTCGTCAGGACAGGGATTCCCGGGAGCAGTACGTC. Protein sequence: CASSRQDRDSREQYV. The chain employs TRBV28 and TRBJ2-7, with 8 bases lining up with TRBD1. Germline assignment: CDR1 MDHEN and CDR2 SYDVKM. Unmatched junction bases numbered 13, after V lost 5 bases and J lost 7 bases. The CDR3 contains 15 residues.

This sequence joins TRBV7-9 and TRBJ2-2; no reliable D call. V was clipped by 2 bases and J by 5 bases, with 6 bases between them. The CDR3 runs 13 residues. Looked up from germline, CDR1 is SEHNR and CDR2 is FQNEAQ (reference sequence). CDR3 in DNA: TGTGCCAGCAGCTTAACGGGTACCGGGGAGCTGTTTTTT. Protein sequence: CASSLTGTGELFF.

The chain joins TRBV19 to TRBJ2-1; D might be TRBD1 (5 bases). The CDR3 totals 14 residues. CDR1 and CDR2 (germline): LNHDA, SQIVND (reference sequence). V lost 2 bases and J lost 6, with 11 bases in between. The CDR3 loop reads CASSIRGQVNEQFF. As DNA, the CDR3 is TGTGCCAGTAGTATAAGGGGTCAAGTCAATGAGCAGTTCTTC.

The V gene is TRBV2, the J gene TRBJ2-3, with D possibly TRBD2 on 6 matching bases. Germline V gives CDR1 SNHLY, CDR2 FYNNEI. Trimming shortened V by 8 bases and J by 3 bases, and 18 bases separated the two germline ends. CDR3 length: 15 residues. The chain's CDR3 is CASEGTSSITDTQYF. Here the CDR3 DNA reads TGTGCCAGCGAGGGTACTAGCAGTATTACAGATACGCAGTATTTT.

In this sample, this clone turned up many times. This rearrangement joins TRBV9 to TRBJ1-3; D is uncertain. V was trimmed by 0 bases and J by 3 bases, leaving 4 bases between them. CDR3 size: 13 residues. Germline V gene sequence: CDR1 SGDLS, CDR2 YYNGEE. The DNA of the CDR3 is TGTGCCAGCAGCGTAGAGAGTGGAAACACCATATATTTT. It translates to CASSVESGNTIYF.

The rearrangement joins TRBV24-1 to TRBJ1-1; D remains ambiguous. The CDR3 contains 14 residues. CDR1 and CDR2 from the germline V gene are KGHDR and SFDVKD. V lost 5 bases, J lost 1 base, and 10 bases lay in between. CDR3 sequence (DNA): TGTGCCACCAGTGGTGCCGGGTCGAACACTGAAGCTTTCTTT. Amino acid sequence: CATSGAGSNTEAFF.

The chain recombines TRBV6-5 with TRBJ2-5; TRBD2 agrees at 7 bases. The CDR3 has 13 residues. Germline V lookup: CDR1 MNHEY, CDR2 SVGAGI. V lost 3 bases, J lost 7 bases, and 5 bases stayed unmatched. The CDR3 DNA follows: TGTGCCAGCAGTTATGGGCCGGGGGGGACCCAGTACTTC. This encodes CASSYGPGGTQYF.

The V call is TRBV4-1, the J call TRBJ2-3; 11 bases line up with TRBD2. Germline CDR1 is MGHRA and CDR2 is YSYEKL. The junction had 7 bases not matched to a gene; V was cut back by 4 bases and J by 4 bases. This CDR3 contains 16 residues. CDR3 DNA: TGCGCCAGCAGCCCCGTTAGCGGGGGGGCCGCAGATACGCAGTATTTT. Amino acid sequence: CASSPVSGGAADTQYF.

The rearrangement links TRBV28 to TRBJ1-6, with D perhaps matching TRBD1 (6 bases). Germline V gene sequence: CDR1 MDHEN, CDR2 SYDVKM. Trimming cost V 5 bases and J 8 bases, with 16 bases left between them. The CDR3 is 15 residues long. The CDR3 reads CASSDSLGADSPLHF. The CDR3 DNA reads as TGTGCCAGCAGTGATTCATTGGGGGCTGATTCACCCCTCCACTTT.

The V and J genes are TRBV18 and TRBJ2-7; tentatively, D is TRBD1 (7 bases). The CDR3 is 15 residues long. Germline CDR1 is KGHSH and CDR2 is LQKENI. Deletions cut 8 bases from V and 0 bases from J, with 17 bases between. The CDR3 reads CASSLGQGGSYEQYV. In DNA form, the CDR3 reads TGTGCCAGCAGCCTTGGGCAGGGGGGCTCCTACGAGCAGTACGTC.

The V and J genes are TRBV7-9 and TRBJ1-6; unclear D gene. Germline assignment: CDR1 SEHNR and CDR2 FQNEAQ (reference sequence). V was shortened by 4 bases and J by 8 bases, with 15 bases between the two germline ends. The CDR3 runs 15 residues. The DNA for the CDR3 is TGTGCCAGCAGCTCCCGAAGGAGCGGGGATTCACCCCTCCACTTT. This sequence encodes CASSSRRSGDSPLHF.

This chain connects TRBV30 to TRBJ1-4; the D is unclear. The CDR3 sequence is 11 residues long. Germline V gives CDR1 GTSNPN, CDR2 SVGIG (reference sequence). Deletions cut 1 base from V and 10 bases from J, with 7 bases between. The CDR3 nucleotides read TGTGCCTGGAGTGATCGGGTAAAACTGTTTTTT. This encodes CAWSDRVKLFF.